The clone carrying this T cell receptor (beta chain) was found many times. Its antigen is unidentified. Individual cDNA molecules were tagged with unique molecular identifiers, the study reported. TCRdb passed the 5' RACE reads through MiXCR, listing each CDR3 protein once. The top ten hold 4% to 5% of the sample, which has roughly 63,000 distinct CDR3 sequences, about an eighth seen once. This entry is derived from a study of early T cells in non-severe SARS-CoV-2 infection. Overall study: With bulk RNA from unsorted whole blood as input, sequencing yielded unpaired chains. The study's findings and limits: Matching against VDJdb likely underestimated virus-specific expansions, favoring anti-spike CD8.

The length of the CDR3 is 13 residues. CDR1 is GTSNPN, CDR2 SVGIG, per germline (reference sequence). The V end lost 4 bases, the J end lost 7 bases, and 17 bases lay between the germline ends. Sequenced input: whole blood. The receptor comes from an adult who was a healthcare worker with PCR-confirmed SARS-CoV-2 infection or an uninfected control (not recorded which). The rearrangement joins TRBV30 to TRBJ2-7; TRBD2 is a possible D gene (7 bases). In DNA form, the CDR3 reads TGTGCCTGGACCTTAGGGGGGGCCGGAGAGCAGTACTTC. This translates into CAWTLGGAGEQYF.